What follows are 12 T cell receptor beta chains derived from one specimen sequenced in a study of control samples from healthy donors and cancer patients (dated by TCRdb to 2019 to 2021). Library method: the immunoSEQ multiplex PCR assay. TCRdb carries this immuneACCESS record with in-frame sequences only. Its versions omit some clonotypes, under half of them owing to an unresolved V gene in the studies checked, with the rest unexplained. The sample table shows about 130,000 clones, and 85% to 95% are seen once. The ten largest clonotypes hold approximately 0.58% of the sample. Material for sequencing was PBMCs. All receptors derive from a man older than 75 with head and neck cancer.

The CDR3 region is CASSQGTGSEQYF. CDR3 bases: TGTGCCAGCAGCCAGGGGACAGGGTCCGAGCAGTACTTC. The rearrangement uses TRBV14 and TRBJ2-7; 9 nucleotides agree with TRBD1. V shed 3 bases and J 6 bases; nucleotides not matched to a gene: 3. This CDR3 has 13 residues. Germline loops: CDR1 SGHDN, CDR2 FVKESK.

The chain uses TRBV9 and TRBJ1-2; D is undetermined. Germline CDR1 and CDR2: SGDLS and YYNGEE. Trimming took 7 bases from V and 6 from J, leaving 22 bases between them. This CDR3 contains 15 residues. The CDR3 DNA reads as TGTGCCAGCCGGCAAGGCAATACGGAGGGTAATGGCTACACCTTC. It encodes CASRQGNTEGNGYTF.

The chain couples TRBV6-6 to TRBJ1-1; tentative D call: TRBD1 (6 bases). This CDR3 is built from 11 residues. Trimming took off 6 bases at V and 11 bases at J, with 13 bases between the two ends. Germline values: CDR1 MNHNY, CDR2 SVGAGI (reference sequence). DNA for the CDR3: TGTGCCAGCAGACAGGGTGGATGGGCTTTCTTT. It yields the protein CASRQGGWAFF.

The chain combines TRBV11-2 with TRBJ2-1; TRBD1 matches at 11 bases. CDR3 length: 15 residues. Losses at the gene ends were 4 bases for V and 4 bases for J; bases not matched to a gene: 3. Germline CDR1 and CDR2: SGHAT and FQNNGV. CDR3 sequence reads: CASSSGQGVYNEQFF. The CDR3 DNA follows: TGTGCCAGCAGCTCGGGACAGGGGGTGTACAATGAGCAGTTCTTC.

This CDR3 is CASSVKGQGINSPLHF. The CDR3 DNA reads TGTGCCAGCAGCGTAAAGGGACAGGGGATCAATTCACCCCTCCACTTT. This sequence joins TRBV9 and TRBJ1-6; 10 bases fit TRBD1. Losses at the gene ends were 1 base for V and 7 bases for J; bases not matched to a gene: 5. This CDR3 has 16 residues. The germline CDR1 and CDR2 sequences are SGDLS and YYNGEE.

The rearrangement links TRBV5-4 to TRBJ2-7; D call uncertain. Trimming left V 1 base short and J 1 base short, with 9 bases between. CDR1 is SGHNT, CDR2 YYREEE, per germline (reference sequence). This CDR3 has 14 residues. The CDR3 loop reads CASSLSPGSYEQYF. The CDR3 DNA sequence: TGTGCCAGCAGCTTGTCCCCCGGGTCCTACGAGCAGTACTTC.

There are a few counts of this clone. This chain uses TRBV27 with TRBJ1-1, with TRBD1 matching 7 bases. The CDR3 is made up of 14 amino acids. Unmatched junction bases numbered 8, after V lost 5 bases and J lost 5 bases. Germline lookup yields CDR1 MNHEY and CDR2 SMNVEV (reference sequence). In DNA form, the CDR3 reads TGTGCCAGCAGTCTGGGACAGCAAGAGACTGAAGCTTTCTTT. It yields the protein CASSLGQQETEAFF.

This chain uses TRBV5-5 with TRBJ2-5, with D possibly being TRBD2 (5 bases). The V gene lost 2 bases and the J gene lost 4 bases, with 6 bases spanning the gap. CDR3 size: 12 residues. Germline CDR1 is SGHKS and CDR2 is YYEKEE (reference sequence). The CDR3 sequence is CASSFRGETQYF. The DNA of the CDR3 is TGTGCCAGCAGCTTCCGGGGAGAGACCCAGTACTTC.

The CDR3 nucleotides are TGTGCCAGCAGTTCCCAGGGTAGGGATGGCTACACCTTC. As protein: CASSSQGRDGYTF. The chain carries TRBV27 and TRBJ1-2; D is perhaps TRBD1 (5 bases). The CDR3 loop spans 13 amino acids. Trimming cost V 4 bases and J 6 bases, with 12 bases left between them. Germline CDR1 MNHEY, CDR2 SMNVEV (reference sequence).

The gene calls are TRBV5-6 and TRBJ1-5; perhaps TRBD1 as D (6 bases). The CDR3 spans 15 residues. Between the trimmed V and J ends, which lost 0 bases and 4 bases, there was a span of 11 bases. Germline V gene data show CDR1 as SGHDT and CDR2 as YYEEEE. The CDR3 nucleotides read TGTGCCAGCAGCTTGGCGCGGACAGTAAATCAGCCCCAGCATTTT. Its translation is CASSLARTVNQPQHF.

The chain is built from TRBV18 and TRBJ2-2; TRBD1 matches 7 bases. Losses at the gene ends were 4 bases for V and 5 bases for J; bases not matched to a gene: 1. CDR3 length: 13 amino acids. CDR1 KGHSH and CDR2 LQKENI come from the germline V gene. The CDR3 is CASSQGATGELFF. In nucleotides, the CDR3 is TGTGCCAGCTCACAGGGGGCAACCGGGGAGCTGTTTTTT.

The chain carries TRBV7-8 and TRBJ1-2; D unresolved. Germline-derived CDR1 and CDR2 are SGHVS and FQNEAQ. This CDR3 spans 15 amino acids. The ends were cut back, 4 bases at V and 4 bases at J, with 16 bases in the middle. CDR3 bases: TGTGCCAGCAGCTCGCCAATTTCCTCCCTCTATGGCTACACCTTC. This codes for CASSSPISSLYGYTF. Combining the CDR3 with reference TRBV7-8 and TRBJ1-2 gives the whole variable domain GAGVSQSPRYKVAKRGQDVALRCDPISGHVSLFWYQQALGQGPEFLTYFQNEAQLDKSGLPSDRFFAERPEGSVSTLKIQRTQQEDSAVYLCASSSPISSLYGYTFGSGTRLTVV.